This T cell receptor (beta chain) was captured in a study of blood T cell repertoires in COVID-19. Study overall: COVID-19 samples collected from the United States, Italy and Spain covered acute and convalescent phases. T cells, B-cell-depleted T cells, or PBMCs provided the cDNA or gDNA that served as material.

This CDR3 is built from 15 residues. V gave up 0 bases and J gave up 3 bases, with 9 bases separating them. Germline loops: CDR1 SGHRS, CDR2 YFSETQ. As processed by the authors: Scientists estimated how many nucleated cells there were by amplifying reference gene primers. Libraries were prepared by immunoSEQ multiplex PCR; TCRdb keeps only in-frame clonotypes and omits some of them. V and J calls and clone size are those listed in that table; D and trimming were worked out from the DNA. Found here are more than 200,000 clones, over 80% of them singletons; the top ten hold more than 25%. The genes are TRBV5-1 and TRBJ2-2, with D unclear. The sequence was collected from a man aged 35-49 years with acute or convalescent COVID-19. The sequenced material came from peripheral blood. The CDR3 is CASSLVQQDTGELFF. The CDR3 DNA follows: TGCGCCAGCAGCTTGGTACAGCAGGACACCGGGGAGCTGTTTTTT. The entire variable domain, with the rest obtained from reference TRBV5-1 and TRBJ2-2, is as follows: KAGVTQTPRYLIKTRGQQVTLSCSPISGHRSVSWYQQTPGQGLQFLFEYFSETQRNKGNFPGRFSGRQFSNSRSEMNVSTLELGDSALYLCASSLVQQDTGELFFGEGSRLTVL.